This entry lists 27 T cell receptor beta chains sequenced from one sample in a study of blood T cell repertoires in COVID-19. TCRdb keeps only in-frame clones here, not all; method: immunoSEQ multiplex PCR. Found here are about 330,000 clones, just over 85% of them singletons; the top ten hold around 9.3%. The sequenced sample consisted of PBMCs or T cells enriched from blood (not recorded which). These receptors all stem from a woman aged 18-29 years who had recovered from COVID-19.

The chain recombines TRBV6-5 with TRBJ2-4, with D maybe TRBD2 (6 bases). The germline gives CDR1 MNHEY, CDR2 SVGAGI. This CDR3 has 13 amino acids. Trimming stripped 2 bases from V and 9 bases from J, with 11 bases between. CDR3 sequence (DNA): TGTGCCAGCAGTTACCGGGACTCAATCATTCAGTACTTC. Its protein product is CASSYRDSIIQYF.

The chain employs TRBV27 and TRBJ2-2; unclear D gene. The CDR3 runs 12 residues. The germline gives CDR1 MNHEY, CDR2 SMNVEV (reference sequence). The V end was cut by 2 bases, the J end by 6 bases, with 4 bases between. The CDR3 DNA is TGTGCCAGCAGTTTACCCGCCGGGGAGCTGTTTTTT. It is translated as CASSLPAGELFF.

The V call is TRBV5-1, the J call TRBJ2-7; a weak D match, TRBD2 (6 bases). The CDR3 sequence is 14 residues long. V lost 4 bases to trimming and J lost 3 bases, with 14 bases between them. Germline V lookup: CDR1 SGHRS, CDR2 YFSETQ. The CDR3 nucleotides are TGCGCCAGCAGCCCGGCCGGGGGTTACTACGAGCAGTACTTC. It is translated as CASSPAGGYYEQYF.

The chain joins TRBV27 to TRBJ1-2, with 11 bases lining up with TRBD1. Germline loops: CDR1 MNHEY, CDR2 SMNVEV (reference sequence). The CDR3 covers 15 residues. Germline trimming cut 6 bases from V and 4 bases from J; bases unmatched to any gene: 7. The CDR3 DNA reads TGTGCCAGCAGGGAAATAGGACAGGGGGCCTATGGCTACACCTTC. Its protein is CASREIGQGAYGYTF.

The chain employs TRBV7-2 and TRBJ1-1; TRBD1 matches 11 bases. V gave up 5 bases and J gave up 5 bases; unmatched junction bases: 7. This CDR3 contains 15 residues. Germline-derived CDR1 and CDR2 are SGHTA and FQGNSA. CDR3 DNA sequence: TGTGCCAGCAGCCCGGAGGACAGGGGGCGTACTGAAGCTTTCTTT. It translates to CASSPEDRGRTEAFF.

This clone appeared a few times. The V and J genes are TRBV12-3 or TRBV12-4 and TRBJ1-1; D unclear. CDR3 length: 12 residues. V shed 6 bases and J shed 3 bases, with 8 bases lying between them. The CDR3 DNA reads TGTGCCAGCAGCCCCCAATACACTGAAGCTTTCTTT. Protein product: CASSPQYTEAFF.

The chain employs TRBV28 and TRBJ2-4; perhaps TRBD2 as D (6 bases). The CDR3 covers 15 residues. V was pared by 7 bases and J by 3 bases, with 16 bases between. Germline values: CDR1 MDHEN, CDR2 SYDVKM. CDR3 sequence (DNA): TGTGCCAGCACCCTCGGAGGGGTAGACAAAAACATTCAGTACTTC. Protein: CASTLGGVDKNIQYF.

The gene calls are TRBV9 and TRBJ2-3; unclear D gene. The V and J ends lost 2 bases and 1 base respectively, with 8 bases between them. Germline CDR1 SGDLS, CDR2 YYNGEE. There are 14 residues in the CDR3. CDR3 sequence reads: CASSVTVGTDTQYF. The CDR3 coding sequence is TGTGCCAGCAGCGTCACAGTGGGCACAGATACGCAGTATTTT. Filled out from reference TRBV9 and TRBJ2-3, the complete variable domain reads DSGVTQTPKHLITATGQRVTLRCSPRSGDLSVYWYQQSLDQGLQFLIQYYNGEERAKGNILERFSAQQFPDLHSELNLSSLELGDSALYFCASSVTVGTDTQYFGPGTRLTVL.

Concerning this clone: Other DNA sequences in this sample translate to the same CDR3. The chain employs TRBV7-9 and TRBJ2-5, with 7 bases fitting TRBD2. V lost 5 bases and J lost 1; bases outside the gene matches: 4. Looked up from germline, CDR1 is SEHNR and CDR2 is FQNEAQ (reference sequence). This CDR3 is 14 amino acids long. The CDR3 protein is CASSRVAGQETQYF. The CDR3 DNA sequence: TGTGCCAGCAGCCGTGTAGCGGGCCAAGAGACCCAGTACTTC.

The rearrangement joins TRBV6-5 to TRBJ1-1, with D unclear. The V gene's germline CDR1 is MNHEY and CDR2 SVGAGI. There are 14 residues in the CDR3. V dropped 7 bases and J dropped 1 base, with 13 bases sitting between them. The CDR3, as DNA: TGTGCCAGCAAAAAGCCCCCGGGGAACACTGAAGCTTTCTTT. It translates to CASKKPPGNTEAFF.

The chain uses TRBV20-1 and TRBJ2-3; TRBD2 matches at 11 bases. The CDR3 covers 15 residues. Germline V gene sequence: CDR1 DFQATT, CDR2 SNEGSKA (reference sequence). Trimming removed 3 bases from V and 6 bases from J; junction bases left unmatched: 8. The CDR3: CSASMIAGGRDTQYF. The CDR3 DNA follows: TGCAGTGCTAGTATGATAGCGGGGGGGCGGGATACGCAGTATTTT.

The chain has TRBV9 and TRBJ1-5; a weak D match, TRBD1 (6 bases). The CDR3 runs 14 residues. Germline V gives CDR1 SGDLS, CDR2 YYNGEE. With 0 bases removed from V and 9 bases from J, the gap between germline ends came to 13 bases. For the CDR3, the DNA is TGTGCCAGCAGCGTAGGGGACACGTTAGGGCCCCAGCATTTT. It translates to CASSVGDTLGPQHF.

The V call is TRBV29-1, the J call TRBJ1-1, with a possible D match to TRBD1 (6 bases). This CDR3 spans 13 amino acids. Per the germline V gene, CDR1 is SQVTM and CDR2 is ANQGSEA. Trimming shortened V by 6 bases and J by 1 base, and 12 bases separated the two germline ends. As DNA, the CDR3 is TGCAGCGTGGAAACAGGGTCGAACACTGAAGCTTTCTTT. Its translation is CSVETGSNTEAFF.

The V call is TRBV3-1 (or the pseudogene TRBV3-2), the J call TRBJ2-1; maybe TRBD2 (6 bases). This CDR3 region has 17 residues. Germline CDR1 LGHDT, CDR2 YNNKEL (reference sequence). V dropped 0 bases and J dropped 3 bases, with 15 bases sitting between them. The CDR3: CASSQEGASDSYNEQFF. CDR3 coding DNA: TGTGCCAGCAGCCAAGAAGGGGCTAGCGATAGCTACAATGAGCAGTTCTTC.

The J gene is TRBJ1-1, the V gene TRBV6-5, with D unresolved. The germline gives CDR1 MNHEY, CDR2 SVGAGI. V lost 4 bases and J 1 base, leaving 10 bases between the germline ends. The CDR3 has 14 amino acids. CDR3 sequence reads: CASSSGARNTEAFF. DNA of the CDR3: TGTGCCAGCAGTTCCGGAGCCAGGAACACTGAAGCTTTCTTT.

This rearrangement joins TRBV7-3 to TRBJ1-4, with D perhaps matching TRBD1 (5 bases). V dropped 1 base and J dropped 7 bases, with 13 bases sitting between them. From germline, CDR1 is SGHTA and CDR2 FQGTGA. The CDR3 consists of 15 residues. The CDR3 region has the DNA TGTGCCAGCAGCTTAATGGGGGAGGCGGGTGAAAAACTGTTTTTT. This encodes CASSLMGEAGEKLFF.

The chain carries TRBV6-5 and TRBJ2-1, with 11 bases that match TRBD1. V shed 4 bases and J 10 bases; nucleotides not matched to a gene: 6. CDR3 size: 14 residues. The germline gives CDR1 MNHEY, CDR2 SVGAGI. The CDR3 DNA reads as TGTGCCAGCAGTTTTGGACAGGGGGCAAGAGAGCAGTTCTTC. Amino acid sequence: CASSFGQGAREQFF.

The genes are TRBV3-1 (or the pseudogene TRBV3-2) and TRBJ1-4; D unclear. There are 13 residues in the CDR3. Germline CDR1 reads LGHDT; CDR2 reads YNNKEL (reference sequence). V lost 6 bases to trimming and J lost 10 bases, with 15 bases between them. CDR3 region: CASRLGLSAKLFF. Here the CDR3 DNA reads TGTGCCAGCAGACTAGGTCTAAGTGCAAAACTGTTTTTT.

This chain connects TRBV4-2 to TRBJ2-5; D possibly corresponds to TRBD2 (5 bases). The ends were cut back, 0 bases at V and 5 bases at J, with 13 bases in the middle. The CDR3 has 15 amino acids. Germline CDR1 LGHNA, CDR2 YNFKEQ. The CDR3 coding sequence is TGTGCCAGCAGCCAAGAAGGAGGAATCGGGGAGACCCAGTACTTC. It specifies CASSQEGGIGETQYF.

To note about this clone: This sample includes further DNA sequences coding for the same CDR3. The chain couples TRBV5-5 to TRBJ1-2; D gene uncertain. The ends were cut back, 2 bases at V and 6 bases at J, with 8 bases in the middle. Germline-derived CDR1 and CDR2 are SGHKS and YYEKEE (reference sequence). This CDR3 contains 12 residues. CDR3 amino acids: CASSFSGHGYTF. In DNA form, the CDR3 reads TGTGCCAGCAGCTTCAGCGGCCATGGCTACACCTTC.

This chain uses TRBV11-2 with TRBJ2-2, with TRBD1 identical over 8 bases. V dropped 1 base and J dropped 7; count of bases not matched to a gene: 8. Per the germline V gene, CDR1 is SGHAT and CDR2 is FQNNGV. The CDR3 runs 16 residues. The chain's CDR3 is CASSLVFRGLGGELFF. CDR3 bases: TGTGCCAGCAGCTTAGTATTCAGGGGGCTTGGCGGGGAGCTGTTTTTT.

The chain employs TRBV7-2 and TRBJ2-3, with a possible D match to TRBD1 (5 bases). The CDR3 runs 19 residues. The V end was cut by 8 bases, the J end by 0 bases, with 27 bases between. Germline V gene sequence: CDR1 SGHTA, CDR2 FQGNSA. CDR3 sequence: CASRPSAFADRSSTDTQYF. In DNA, the CDR3 is TGTGCCAGCCGCCCATCCGCCTTCGCCGACAGATCTAGCACAGATACGCAGTATTTT.

The chain uses TRBV9 and TRBJ1-5, with TRBD1 as a possible D gene (5 bases). Germline-derived CDR1 and CDR2 are SGDLS and YYNGEE. This CDR3 contains 14 residues. V was trimmed by 4 bases and J by 2 bases, leaving 10 bases between them. The CDR3 sequence is CASSQGNGNQPQHF. CDR3 coding DNA: TGTGCCAGCAGCCAGGGTAATGGCAATCAGCCCCAGCATTTT. The whole variable domain, filled in from reference TRBV9 and TRBJ1-5, reads DSGVTQTPKHLITATGQRVTLRCSPRSGDLSVYWYQQSLDQGLQFLIQYYNGEERAKGNILERFSAQQFPDLHSELNLSSLELGDSALYFCASSQGNGNQPQHFGDGTRLSIL.

The DNA for the CDR3 is TGTGCCAGCACCCACAGGGGGGGATACTATAATTCACCCCTCCACTTT. Translation: CASTHRGGYYNSPLHF. V usage is TRBV27 and J usage is TRBJ1-6, with 8 bases matching TRBD1. V was clipped by 7 bases and J by 3 bases; unmatched bases: 8. Germline V CDR1 and CDR2: MNHEY, SMNVEV (reference sequence). The CDR3 spans 16 residues.

About this clone itself: The sample carries other DNA sequences with the same CDR3. V gene TRBV2 combines with J gene TRBJ1-5; 7 bases match TRBD1. Per the germline V gene, CDR1 is SNHLY and CDR2 is FYNNEI. The trim removed 6 bases at V and 0 bases at J, leaving 2 bases unmatched. There are 14 residues in the CDR3. The CDR3, as DNA: TGTGCCAGCAGGGGGGACAGTAGCAATCAGCCCCAGCATTTT. This sequence encodes CASRGDSSNQPQHF. Variable domain in full (rest from reference TRBV2 and TRBJ1-5): EPEVTQTPSHQVTQMGQEVILRCVPISNHLYFYWYRQILGQKVEFLVSFYNNEISEKSEIFDDQFSVERPDGSNFTLKIRSTKLEDSAMYFCASRGDSSNQPQHFGDGTRLSIL.

The gene calls are TRBV12-3 or TRBV12-4 and TRBJ1-1, with D perhaps TRBD1 (6 bases). This CDR3 contains 13 residues. With 3 bases removed from V and 6 bases from J, the gap between germline ends came to 11 bases. CDR3 protein: CASSFLGAAEAFF. For the CDR3, the DNA is TGTGCCAGCAGTTTTCTGGGGGCGGCTGAAGCTTTCTTT.

In DNA, the CDR3 is TGTGCCAGCAGCCAAGCGGGTGCTTCCTACAATGAGCAGTTCTTC. Its protein is CASSQAGASYNEQFF. The chain employs TRBV3-1 (or the pseudogene TRBV3-2) and TRBJ2-1; D remains ambiguous. The CDR3 has 15 amino acids. Trimming pared 1 base from V and 1 base from J, leaving 8 bases between. Germline assignment: CDR1 LGHDT and CDR2 YNNKEL (reference sequence).